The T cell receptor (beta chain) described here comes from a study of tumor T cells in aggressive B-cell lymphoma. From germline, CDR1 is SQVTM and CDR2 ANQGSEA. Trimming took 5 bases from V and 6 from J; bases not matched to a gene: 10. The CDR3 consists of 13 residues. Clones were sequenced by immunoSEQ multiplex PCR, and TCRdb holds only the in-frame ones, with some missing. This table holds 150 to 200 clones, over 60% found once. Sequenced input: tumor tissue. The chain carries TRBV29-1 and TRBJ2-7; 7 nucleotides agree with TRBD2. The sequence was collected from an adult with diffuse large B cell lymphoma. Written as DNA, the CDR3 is TGCAGCGTTAGGGACTACGGCGGTTTCGAGCAGTACTTC. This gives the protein CSVRDYGGFEQYF.